A single sample is the source of the 23 T cell receptor beta chains below, sequenced in a study of shared clonotypes between healthy human individuals. CD45RO-negative, CCR7-selected cells formed the naive CD8 fraction, which excluded terminally differentiated effector memory CD45RA+ cells. TCRdb's table, derived via immunoSEQ multiplex PCR, lists solely in-frame clones and lacks some. Among about 2.2 million clones listed, around 93% were seen once. Specimen: naive CD8+ T cells from PBMCs. Every receptor here comes from a man between 18 and 29 years old in good health. Some clones in this sample may be carry-over from other donors' samples.

This chain connects TRBV13 to TRBJ2-3, with a possible D match to TRBD2 (6 bases). From germline, CDR1 is PRHDT and CDR2 FYEKMQ (reference sequence). Trimming cost V 0 bases and J 5 bases, with 21 bases left between them. CDR3 length: 18 residues. DNA of the CDR3: TGTGCCAGCAGCTTAGGGGGGCGGGGCCGACCCCGGGGAGATACGCAGTATTTT. Protein product: CASSLGGRGRPRGDTQYF.

The J gene is TRBJ1-2, the V gene TRBV9, with 9 bases matching TRBD1. CDR1 is SGDLS, CDR2 YYNGEE, per germline. V lost 7 bases to trimming and J lost 2 bases; unmatched junction nucleotides: 6. This CDR3 has 14 residues. The CDR3 coding sequence is TGTGCCAGCGGATCCGGGACAGGGAACTATGGCTACACCTTC. It codes for CASGSGTGNYGYTF.

Here the CDR3 DNA reads TGTGCCAGCAGCTTAAGGACTAGCGGGACCCCCCGCGGCTCCTACGAGCAGTACTTC. Protein: CASSLRTSGTPRGSYEQYF. The chain combines TRBV7-3 with TRBJ2-7; 12 nucleotides agree with TRBD2. CDR3 length equals 19 residues. Trimming cost V 1 base and J 0 bases; bases outside gene matches: 10. CDR1 is SGHTA and CDR2 is FQGTGA in the germline V gene.

This clone was seen only once. The sample holds other DNA sequences that translate to the same CDR3. The chain employs TRBV9 and TRBJ2-1, with TRBD1 identical over 7 bases. CDR3 length equals 14 residues. J gave up 3 bases and V 3 bases, and 3 bases lay outside the gene matches. Germline lookup yields CDR1 SGDLS and CDR2 YYNGEE. CDR3 region: CASSAGTDYNEQFF. For the CDR3, the DNA is TGTGCCAGCAGCGCGGGGACAGACTACAATGAGCAGTTCTTC.

This chain joins TRBV5-4 and TRBJ2-1; D perhaps matches TRBD2 (6 bases). Germline V gives CDR1 SGHNT, CDR2 YYREEE (reference sequence). Trimming took 0 bases from V and 6 from J, leaving 16 bases between them. The CDR3 spans 16 residues. The CDR3 protein is CASSLVQEGVLNEQFF. The CDR3 DNA sequence: TGTGCCAGCAGCTTGGTGCAGGAGGGTGTTCTCAATGAGCAGTTCTTC.

The chain couples TRBV7-9 to TRBJ1-2, with D hard to call. The CDR3 runs to 15 residues. V was clipped by 1 base and J by 8 bases, with 17 bases between them. CDR1 and CDR2 from the germline V gene are SEHNR and FQNEAQ (reference sequence). The CDR3 nucleotides read TGTGCCAGCAGCTTAGGTTTGCACCTAAACGTGGGCTACACCTTC. Its protein is CASSLGLHLNVGYTF.

This rearrangement joins TRBV28 to TRBJ2-2; 12 nucleotides match TRBD2. V trimming: 6 bases; J trimming: 5 bases; junction bases outside the gene matches: 7. The CDR3 contains 16 residues. Germline loops: CDR1 MDHEN, CDR2 SYDVKM. CDR3 sequence: CASRTRLAGVTGELFF. In nucleotides, the CDR3 is TGTGCCAGCAGGACCCGACTAGCGGGAGTTACCGGGGAGCTGTTTTTT.

The chain carries TRBV27 and TRBJ2-7, with 7 bases lining up with TRBD1. CDR1 is MNHEY, CDR2 SMNVEV, per germline (reference sequence). The CDR3 runs to 13 residues. V was clipped by 5 bases and J by 7 bases; unmatched bases: 8. The CDR3 loop reads CASSHDGTEEQYF. As DNA, the CDR3 is TGTGCCAGCAGTCATGACGGGACAGAAGAGCAGTACTTC.

This sequence joins TRBV27 and TRBJ1-3; 7 bases agree with TRBD1. Germline CDR1 and CDR2: MNHEY and SMNVEV (reference sequence). V lost 5 bases to trimming and J lost 0 bases; unmatched junction nucleotides: 4. The CDR3 has 15 amino acids. DNA of the CDR3: TGTGCCAGCAGTATAACAGGGGCCTCTGGAAACACCATATATTTT. Encoded protein: CASSITGASGNTIYF.

This sequence joins TRBV4-2 and TRBJ2-2, with D unresolved. CDR1 is LGHNA, CDR2 YNFKEQ, per germline. The CDR3 runs to 15 residues. Trimming stripped 1 base from V and 4 bases from J, with 10 bases between. The CDR3 DNA sequence: TGTGCCAGCAGCCAAGGGTCGTTGGGCACCGGGGAGCTGTTTTTT. Translating gives CASSQGSLGTGELFF.

The chain combines TRBV19 with TRBJ2-7; no clear D. Per germline, CDR1 LNHDA and CDR2 SQIVND (reference sequence). The CDR3 consists of 13 residues. Between the trimmed V and J ends, which lost 1 base and 6 bases, there was a span of 10 bases. CDR3 bases: TGTGCCAGTAGTATAGGAGTTCCCGCCGAGCAGTACTTC. Translating gives CASSIGVPAEQYF.

The V and J genes are TRBV6-5 and TRBJ1-6; D remains unclear. V was pared by 5 bases and J by 7 bases, with 12 bases between. Germline CDR1 is MNHEY and CDR2 is SVGAGI. The CDR3 is 14 amino acids. CDR3 in amino acids: CASSPDYLNSPLHF. The CDR3 DNA is TGTGCCAGCAGTCCCGATTATCTGAATTCACCCCTCCACTTT.

A note on this clone: Other nucleotide sequences from this sample produce the same CDR3. V is TRBV30 and J is TRBJ1-6, with no clear D. The germline gives CDR1 GTSNPN, CDR2 SVGIG (reference sequence). Trimming shortened V by 3 bases and J by 0 bases, and 9 bases separated the two germline ends. This CDR3 contains 15 residues. CDR3 DNA: TGTGCCTGGAGGGGTCCCAGCTCCTATAATTCACCCCTCCACTTT. Translation gives CAWRGPSSYNSPLHF.

J is TRBJ2-1 and V is TRBV7-2; 10 nucleotides align to TRBD2. Trimming at V came to 1 base and at J to 10 bases, leaving 7 bases not matched to a gene. Per the germline V gene, CDR1 is SGHTA and CDR2 is FQGNSA. The length of the CDR3 is 15 residues. The CDR3 sequence: CASSLVPSGSPEQFF. CDR3 coding DNA: TGTGCCAGCAGCTTAGTACCTAGCGGGAGTCCGGAGCAGTTCTTC.

The chain couples TRBV6-5 to TRBJ2-1, with 7 bases matching TRBD2. CDR3 length equals 16 residues. From germline, CDR1 is MNHEY and CDR2 SVGAGI. After removal of 0 bases from V and 4 bases from J, the junction contained 6 bases not matched to a gene. In DNA, the CDR3 is TGTGCCAGCAGTTACTCGAAGTGGGGGGGGTACAATGAGCAGTTCTTC. Its protein product is CASSYSKWGGYNEQFF.

The chain uses TRBV4-1 and TRBJ1-4; a possible D gene is TRBD1 (5 bases). V shed 3 bases and J shed 7 bases, with 9 bases lying between them. CDR3 size: 13 residues. Per the germline V gene, CDR1 is MGHRA and CDR2 is YSYEKL. CDR3 loop: CASSQADSEKLFF. For the CDR3, the DNA is TGCGCCAGCAGCCAGGCCGACAGTGAAAAACTGTTTTTT.

The CDR3 DNA is TGTGCCAGCAGCTCCCGACTAGCGGGAGACGAGCAGTACTTC. It specifies CASSSRLAGDEQYF. The chain recombines TRBV13 with TRBJ2-7, with 12 bases identical to TRBD2. Losses at the gene ends were 4 bases for V and 5 bases for J; bases not matched to a gene: 3. This CDR3 region has 14 residues. Germline V CDR1 and CDR2: PRHDT, FYEKMQ (reference sequence).

V and J are TRBV7-9 and TRBJ1-1; D uncertain. Germline V gives CDR1 SEHNR, CDR2 FQNEAQ (reference sequence). Between the trimmed V and J ends, which lost 3 bases and 5 bases, there was a span of 13 bases. The CDR3 spans 14 residues. The CDR3 nucleotides are TGTGCCAGCAGCTTTCTGGCGTACGGAACTGAAGCTTTCTTT. Translation: CASSFLAYGTEAFF.

This chain links TRBV6-7 with TRBJ2-3; 8 bases are a match to TRBD2. TRBV6-7 is labeled an ORF, and its function is uncertain. The CDR3 contains 21 residues. After removal of 7 bases from V and 4 bases from J, the junction contained 28 bases not matched to a gene. Here the CDR3 reads CASIDRPGLVPQGRGPDTQYF. The DNA for the CDR3 is TGTGCCAGCATAGACAGGCCGGGACTAGTACCTCAGGGACGGGGCCCAGATACGCAGTATTTT.

The rearrangement uses TRBV12-5 and TRBJ2-1; no clear D gene. The CDR3 is made up of 12 amino acids. Germline values: CDR1 LGHNT, CDR2 FRNRAP. The ends were cut back, 7 bases at V and 6 bases at J, with 10 bases in the middle. The chain's CDR3 is CASASPGNEQFF. DNA of the CDR3: TGTGCTAGTGCTTCCCCCGGCAATGAGCAGTTCTTC. Based on the CDR3 plus reference TRBV12-5 and TRBJ2-1, the full variable domain is DARVTQTPRHKVTEMGQEVTMRCQPILGHNTVFWYRQTMMQGLELLAYFRNRAPLDDSGMPKDRFSAEMPDATLATLKIQPSEPRDSAVYFCASASPGNEQFFGPGTRLTVL.

With regard to this clone: Other DNA sequences in this sample translate to the same CDR3. The chain carries TRBV9 and TRBJ1-1, with TRBD1 as a possible D gene (5 bases). Germline lookup yields CDR1 SGDLS and CDR2 YYNGEE. Deletions cut 0 bases from V and 3 bases from J, with 9 bases between. This CDR3 region has 14 residues. CDR3 protein: CASSVGQGHTEAFF. CDR3 nucleotide sequence: TGTGCCAGCAGCGTAGGGCAGGGCCACACTGAAGCTTTCTTT.

Concerning this clone itself: The same CDR3 is also encoded by other DNA sequences in this sample. V usage is TRBV4-1 and J usage is TRBJ1-5, with TRBD1 as a possible D gene (5 bases). The CDR3 covers 15 residues. V lost 1 base to trimming and J lost 7 bases, with 14 bases between them. CDR1 is MGHRA and CDR2 is YSYEKL in the germline V gene. The CDR3 sequence is CASSQVGGIGQPQHF. The CDR3 DNA reads TGCGCCAGCAGCCAAGTTGGGGGGATAGGACAGCCCCAGCATTTT.

This chain uses TRBV6-5 with TRBJ2-2, with TRBD1 identical over 7 bases. Looked up from germline, CDR1 is MNHEY and CDR2 is SVGAGI. This CDR3 region has 13 residues. The J segment lost 8 bases and the V segment lost 1 base, leaving 1 base of the junction unmatched. CDR3 DNA: TGTGCCAGCAGTTACTTGGGACAGGGGGAGCTGTTTTTT. Protein sequence: CASSYLGQGELFF.